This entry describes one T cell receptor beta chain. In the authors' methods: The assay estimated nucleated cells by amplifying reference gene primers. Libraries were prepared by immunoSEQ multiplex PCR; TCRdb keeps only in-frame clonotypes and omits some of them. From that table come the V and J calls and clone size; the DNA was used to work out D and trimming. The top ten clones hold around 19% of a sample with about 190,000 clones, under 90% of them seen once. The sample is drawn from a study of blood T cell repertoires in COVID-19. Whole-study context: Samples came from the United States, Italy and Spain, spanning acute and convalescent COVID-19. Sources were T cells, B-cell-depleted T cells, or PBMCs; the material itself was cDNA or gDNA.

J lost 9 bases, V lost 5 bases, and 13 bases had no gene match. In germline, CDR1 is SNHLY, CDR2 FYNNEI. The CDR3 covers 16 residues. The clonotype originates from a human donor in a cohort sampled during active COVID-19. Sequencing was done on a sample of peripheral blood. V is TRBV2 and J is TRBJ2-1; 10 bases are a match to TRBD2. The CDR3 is CASSLGRASGGVEQFF. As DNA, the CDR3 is TGTGCCAGCAGTCTCGGAAGGGCTAGCGGGGGTGTTGAGCAGTTCTTC. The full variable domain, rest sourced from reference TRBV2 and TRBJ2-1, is EPEVTQTPSHQVTQMGQEVILRCVPISNHLYFYWYRQILGQKVEFLVSFYNNEISEKSEIFDDQFSVERPDGSNFTLKIRSTKLEDSAMYFCASSLGRASGGVEQFFGPGTRLTVL.